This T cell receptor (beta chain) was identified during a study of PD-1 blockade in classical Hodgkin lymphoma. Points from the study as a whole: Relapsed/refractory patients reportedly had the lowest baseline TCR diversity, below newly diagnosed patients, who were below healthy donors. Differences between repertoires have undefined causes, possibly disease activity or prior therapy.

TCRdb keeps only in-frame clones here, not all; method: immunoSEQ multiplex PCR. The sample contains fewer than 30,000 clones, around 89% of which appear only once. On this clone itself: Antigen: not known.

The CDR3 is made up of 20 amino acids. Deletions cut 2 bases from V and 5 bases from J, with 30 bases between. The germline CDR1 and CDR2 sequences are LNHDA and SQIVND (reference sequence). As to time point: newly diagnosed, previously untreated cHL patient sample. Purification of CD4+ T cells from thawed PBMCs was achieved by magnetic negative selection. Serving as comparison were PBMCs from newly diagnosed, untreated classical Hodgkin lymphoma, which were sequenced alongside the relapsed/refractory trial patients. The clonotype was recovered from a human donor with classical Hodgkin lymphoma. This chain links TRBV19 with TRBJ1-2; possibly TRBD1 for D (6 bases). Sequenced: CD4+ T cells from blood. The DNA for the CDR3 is TGTGCCAGTAGTATACAATTATACGGCAGGGGAGCGGAGGCAGGATATGGCTACACCTTC. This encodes CASSIQLYGRGAEAGYGYTF.